The TCR beta chain described here comes from a study of OX40 agonist ivuxolimab in advanced cancers. Here immunoSEQ multiplex PCR was the method, and the copy in TCRdb shows in-frame clones only, minus some. The profile shows 60,000 to 80,000 clones, about four fifths of them singletons. A remark on this clone: What it binds is not known.

Study observations and caveats: The specificity for antigen of the expanded peripheral T cells was not determined. Partly responding patients at 0.1-3.0 mg/kg showed some of the smallest clonal expansion. Clonal expansion by week 6 occurred in CD4+ and CD8+ blood T cells (at 0.1 to 3.0 mg/kg).

The sequenced sample was CD4+ or CD8+ T cells sorted from blood, obtained in a trial of the OX40 agonist ivuxolimab. The receptor comes from an adult with an advanced solid tumor such as melanoma, head and neck, liver or kidney cancer.

CDR3 in DNA: TGCGCCAGCAGCTTACCGGGGAGCGGGGGTCATTACAATGAGCAGTTCTTC. Protein sequence: CASSLPGSGGHYNEQFF. The rearrangement links TRBV5-1 to TRBJ2-1; 8 bases map to TRBD2. Losses at the gene ends were 2 bases for V and 4 bases for J; bases not matched to a gene: 11. Germline loops: CDR1 SGHRS, CDR2 YFSETQ. This CDR3 has 17 residues.